A single sample is the source of the 4 T cell receptor beta chains below, sequenced in a study of T cell repertoires in aging, cancer and after chemotherapy. TRB rearrangements spanning V, D and J were amplified using mixed TRB-A/B primers. One entry per CDR3 protein results from TCRdb running MiXCR on the multiplex PCR reads. The sample has thousands of distinct CDR3 sequences, approximately 36% seen once; the top ten hold about 50%. Amplification of TCR beta used genomic DNA extracted from peripheral blood. The sample consisted of blood. The receptors derive from a human donor with a blood cancer.

The CDR3 DNA sequence: TGTGCCACCAGTGATTTGAGTAGCGGGGGGTACAATGAGCAGTTCTTC. Translated, it gives CATSDLSSGGYNEQFF. V is TRBV24-1 and J is TRBJ2-1; 10 nucleotides agree with TRBD2. CDR1 is KGHDR, CDR2 SFDVKD, per germline. The ends lost 0 bases at V and 4 bases at J; junction bases unmatched: 2. The CDR3 has 16 residues.

This clonotype is a singleton in its sample. Just one base apart from a much larger clone, this may be a read error. The DNA of the CDR3 is TGTGCCAGCAGCTTGGATCACAGAACCTACGAGCAGTACTTC. This encodes CASSLDHRTYEQYF. The chain is built from TRBV11-1 and TRBJ2-7, with D hard to call. The CDR3 loop spans 14 amino acids. V was clipped by 3 bases and J by 2 bases, with 11 bases between them. Germline loops: CDR1 SGHAT, CDR2 FQDESV (reference sequence). The full variable domain, completed using reference TRBV11-1 and TRBJ2-7, is EAEVAQSPRYKITEKSQAVAFWCDPISGHATLYWYRQILGQGPELLVQFQDESVVDDSQLPKDRFSAERLKGVDSTLKIQPAELGDSAMYLCASSLDHRTYEQYFGPGTRLTVT.

The CDR3 spells CASKSSGGREQYV. DNA of the CDR3: TGTGCCAGCAAGTCTAGCGGGGGACGCGAGCAGTACGTC. This chain uses TRBV6-1 with TRBJ2-7; 10 nucleotides line up with TRBD2. J lost 6 bases, V lost 7 bases, and 6 bases had no gene match. This CDR3 contains 13 residues. Germline loops: CDR1 MNHNS, CDR2 SASEGT.

The chain joins TRBV27 to TRBJ2-3, with D possibly called TRBD1 or TRBD2 (6 bases each). Germline loops: CDR1 MNHEY, CDR2 SMNVEV (reference sequence). The CDR3 totals 16 residues. The ends were cut back, 3 bases at V and 2 bases at J, with 15 bases in the middle. The CDR3 loop is CASSLGSRGPTDTQYF. The DNA of the CDR3 is TGTGCCAGCAGTTTGGGCTCCCGGGGGCCCACAGATACGCAGTATTTT.